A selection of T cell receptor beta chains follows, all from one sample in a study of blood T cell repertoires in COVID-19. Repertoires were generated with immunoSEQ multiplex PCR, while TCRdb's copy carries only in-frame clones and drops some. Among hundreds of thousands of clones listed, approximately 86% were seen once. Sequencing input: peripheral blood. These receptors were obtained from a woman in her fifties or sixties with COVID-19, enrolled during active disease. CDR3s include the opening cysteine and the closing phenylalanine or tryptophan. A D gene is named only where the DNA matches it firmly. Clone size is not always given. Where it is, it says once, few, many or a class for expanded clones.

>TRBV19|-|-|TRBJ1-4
CASKGVLTNEKLFF
TGTGCCAGTAAGGGAGTGCTAACTAATGAAAAACTGTTTTTT
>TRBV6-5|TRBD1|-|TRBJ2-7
CASTRGQGGEQYF
TGTGCCAGCACCCGCGGACAGGGAGGCGAGCAGTACTTC
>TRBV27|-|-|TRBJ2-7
CASSSQGLGYEQYF
TGTGCCAGCAGTTCCCAGGGGTTGGGCTACGAGCAGTACTTC
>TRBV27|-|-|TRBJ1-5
CASSLSDPRRQPQHF
TGTGCCAGCAGTTTATCGGACCCAAGGAGGCAGCCCCAGCATTTT
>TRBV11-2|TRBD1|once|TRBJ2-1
CASSSDRDNEQFF
TGTGCCAGCAGCTCCGACAGGGACAATGAGCAGTTCTTC
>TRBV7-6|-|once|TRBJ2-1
CASSLAGVNEQFF
TGTGCCAGCAGCTTAGCGGGCGTAAATGAGCAGTTCTTC
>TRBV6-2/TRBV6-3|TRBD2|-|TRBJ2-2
CASSSGGARTGELFF
TGTGCCAGCAGTAGCGGGGGGGCTAGGACCGGGGAGCTGTTTTTT
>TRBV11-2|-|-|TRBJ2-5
CASSYQGWQETQYF
TGTGCCAGCAGCTATCAGGGCTGGCAAGAGACCCAGTACTTC
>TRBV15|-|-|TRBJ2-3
CATKDSRVDTQYF
TGTGCCACCAAAGACAGTAGGGTAGATACGCAGTATTTT
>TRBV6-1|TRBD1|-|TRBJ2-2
CASSETPLGTGGLSGELFF
TGTGCCAGCAGTGAGACGCCTCTCGGGACAGGGGGCTTGAGCGGGGAGCTGTTTTTT
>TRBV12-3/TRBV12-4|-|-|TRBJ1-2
CASSLGSGYGYTF
TGTGCCAGCAGTTTAGGGAGTGGCTATGGCTACACCTTC
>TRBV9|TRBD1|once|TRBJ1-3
CASSAGQPGNTIYF
TGTGCCAGCAGCGCGGGACAGCCTGGAAACACCATATATTTT
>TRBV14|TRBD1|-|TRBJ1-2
CASSRSPGQASGYTF
TGTGCCAGCAGCCGAAGCCCGGGACAGGCCTCCGGCTACACCTTC
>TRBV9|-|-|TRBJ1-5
CASSVSGNPGNQPQHF
TGTGCCAGCAGCGTCTCAGGGAATCCCGGCAATCAGCCCCAGCATTTT
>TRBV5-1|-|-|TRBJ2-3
CASSPRGWTDTQYF
TGCGCCAGCAGCCCCCGGGGGTGGACAGATACGCAGTATTTT
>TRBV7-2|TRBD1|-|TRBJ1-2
CASSLQGVDGYTF
TGTGCCAGCAGCTTACAGGGGGTCGATGGCTACACCTTC
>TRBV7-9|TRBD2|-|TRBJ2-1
CASSFLAGGPNNEQFF
TGTGCCAGCAGCTTCCTAGCGGGGGGGCCTAACAATGAGCAGTTCTTC
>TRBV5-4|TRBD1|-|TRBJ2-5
CASSLPHRGRETQYF
TGTGCCAGCAGCTTGCCGCACAGGGGTAGGGAGACCCAGTACTTC
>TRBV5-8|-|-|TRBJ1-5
CASSLQGQNSNQPQHF
TGTGCCAGCAGCTTGCAAGGACAGAATAGCAATCAGCCCCAGCATTTT
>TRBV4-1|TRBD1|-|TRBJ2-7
CASSQTDRFSYEQYF
TGCGCCAGCAGCCAAACGGACAGGTTCTCCTACGAGCAGTACTTC
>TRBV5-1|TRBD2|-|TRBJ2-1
CASSLWRGGPDEQFF
TGCGCCAGCAGCTTGTGGCGGGGGGGGCCGGATGAGCAGTTCTTC